This entry features one T cell receptor beta chain sequence. Its target is not known. V gave up 3 bases and J gave up 4 bases, with 12 bases separating them. This CDR3 is built from 14 residues. CDR1 is MNHNS and CDR2 is SASEGT in the germline V gene. The data were obtained in a study of a mutant IDH1 vaccine in newly diagnosed glioma. Study at large: Treated patients comprised about 60% males and around 40% females, mean age 40.4 years. Patients previously underwent radiotherapy, temozolomide, or both, and most underwent both.

Study-wide results and caveats: Overall, about 92% of patients had vaccine-induced immune responses.

Clones were read by immunoSEQ multiplex PCR, and TCRdb kept only the in-frame ones, dropping some. The repertoire holds tens of thousands of clones, with 83% as singletons. As for time point: baseline, week 1 (first vaccination visit). Treatment indicated: pre-vaccination baseline after standard-of-care therapy. Donors had new IDH1-mutant astrocytomas of WHO grade 3 or 4 (ATRX-lost). The starting material was PBMCs, obtained from a glioma patient treated with radiotherapy, temozolomide or both. This chain connects TRBV6-1 to TRBJ1-2, with TRBD1 as a possible D gene (6 bases). The sequence was collected from a woman aged 50 to 60 with glioma. This CDR3 reads CASSDRGRGYGYTF. DNA for the CDR3: TGTGCCAGCAGTGACAGGGGAAGGGGCTATGGCTACACCTTC.